The 12 T cell receptor beta chains in this list originate from one sample, sequenced in a study of cytomegalovirus exposure and HLA in healthy donors. Researchers ran the PCR with 60 Vbeta and 13 Jbeta primers. TCRdb keeps only in-frame clones here, not all; method: immunoSEQ multiplex PCR. The sample carries around 130,000 clones, 70% to 85% recorded once. The specimen was PBMCs. These receptors all stem from a boy aged 10-17 years in good health and CMV-seronegative.

The chain carries TRBV4-3 and TRBJ2-3; 8 bases align to TRBD2. CDR3 length equals 15 residues. Germline V gene lookup returns CDR1 LGHNA and CDR2 YSLEER. J lost 5 bases, V lost 6 bases, and 10 bases had no gene match. As DNA, the CDR3 is TGCGCCAGCAGTTCCACGGGGGGGGTCGGAGATACGCAGTATTTT. It specifies CASSSTGGVGDTQYF.

V usage is TRBV14 and J usage is TRBJ2-2; TRBD1 matches 11 bases. The germline gives CDR1 SGHDN, CDR2 FVKESK. There are 15 residues in the CDR3. The V gene end was trimmed by 6 bases and the J gene end by 7 bases; junction bases not matched to a gene: 7. Here the CDR3 DNA reads TGTGCCAGCAGGTCCGGGACAGGGGGAGTCGGGGAGCTGTTTTTT. Its protein is CASRSGTGGVGELFF.

V gene TRBV7-2 combines with J gene TRBJ2-2, with 10 bases identical to TRBD2. The CDR3 is 18 amino acids. Germline V gene sequence: CDR1 SGHTA, CDR2 FQGNSA. The junction had 11 bases not matched to a gene; V was cut back by 5 bases and J by 2 bases. CDR3 in DNA: TGTGCCAGCAGCCGCACCCCGGGACTAGCGAGAAACACCGGGGAGCTGTTTTTT. It encodes CASSRTPGLARNTGELFF.

The chain uses TRBV27 and TRBJ2-6, with TRBD2 identical over 11 bases. CDR3 size: 18 residues. Trimming removed 5 bases from V and 1 base from J; junction bases left unmatched: 7. Germline loops: CDR1 MNHEY, CDR2 SMNVEV (reference sequence). This CDR3 is CASSRTSGSSSGANVLTF. In nucleotides, the CDR3 is TGTGCCAGCAGTAGAACTAGCGGGAGTTCGTCTGGGGCCAACGTCCTGACTTTC.

The CDR3 protein is CASSEALGGVETQYF. The CDR3 bases are TGTGCCAGCAGTGAAGCGCTAGGAGGGGTCGAGACCCAGTACTTC. The V gene is TRBV6-1, the J gene TRBJ2-5, with a tentative D call TRBD2 (6 bases). Trimming took off 0 bases at V and 5 bases at J, with 13 bases between the two ends. This CDR3 is 15 amino acids long. Germline CDR1 MNHNS, CDR2 SASEGT.

The chain joins TRBV5-4 to TRBJ2-7, with D possibly being TRBD1 (7 bases). V was clipped by 1 base and J by 4 bases, with 9 bases between them. From germline, CDR1 is SGHNT and CDR2 YYREEE (reference sequence). This CDR3 has 13 residues. For the CDR3, the DNA is TGTGCCAGCAGCTTGCCAGGGGGGTACGAGCAGTACTTC. Translating gives CASSLPGGYEQYF.

In this sample, this clone turned up once. This chain uses TRBV25-1 with TRBJ2-6; TRBD1 matches at 10 bases. CDR1 MGHDK and CDR2 SYGVNS come from the germline V gene. V was pared by 5 bases and J by 2 bases, with 9 bases of the junction left unmatched. The CDR3 length is 18 residues. The CDR3 coding sequence is TGTGCCAGCAGTATCCGGACAGGGGGATCCACTGGGGCCAACGTCCTGACTTTC. Amino acids: CASSIRTGGSTGANVLTF.

This chain links TRBV10-3 with TRBJ2-2, with 10 bases matching TRBD1. The CDR3 spans 17 residues. V lost 6 bases, J lost 0 bases, and 7 bases stayed unmatched. The germline CDR1 and CDR2 sequences are ENHRY and SYGVKD. DNA for the CDR3: TGTGCCATCAGCCCAACCGGACAGGGGGCGAACACCGGGGAGCTGTTTTTT. Its protein is CAISPTGQGANTGELFF.

This sequence joins TRBV7-9 and TRBJ2-7, with 10 bases fitting TRBD1. The CDR3 is 15 residues long. Germline CDR1 is SEHNR and CDR2 is FQNEAQ (reference sequence). The ends lost 5 bases at V and 3 bases at J; junction bases unmatched: 7. The chain's CDR3 is CASSNPGQGSYEQYF. DNA for the CDR3: TGTGCCAGCAGCAACCCGGGACAGGGGAGCTACGAGCAGTACTTC. Full variable domain (rest looked up from reference TRBV7-9 and TRBJ2-7): DTGVSQNPRHKITKRGQNVTFRCDPISEHNRLYWYRQTLGQGPEFLTYFQNEAQLEKSRLLSDRFSAERPKGSFSTLEIQRTEQGDSAMYLCASSNPGQGSYEQYFGPGTRLTVT.

J is TRBJ1-4 and V is TRBV9, with D tentatively TRBD1 (5 bases). Germline CDR1 SGDLS, CDR2 YYNGEE. The CDR3 spans 13 residues. The V end lost 4 bases, the J end lost 10 bases, and 14 bases lay between the germline ends. The CDR3 is CASSTITGGKLFF. In DNA, the CDR3 is TGTGCCAGCAGCACAATAACCGGGGGAAAACTGTTTTTT.

This rearrangement joins TRBV7-9 to TRBJ1-2, with 7 bases matching TRBD1. Looked up from germline, CDR1 is SEHNR and CDR2 is FQNEAQ (reference sequence). Losses at the gene ends were 5 bases for V and 4 bases for J; bases not matched to a gene: 4. The CDR3 is made up of 13 amino acids. CDR3 loop: CASSPTGIYGYTF. Written as DNA, the CDR3 is TGTGCCAGCAGCCCGACAGGGATCTATGGCTACACCTTC.

Regarding this clone: The same CDR3 is also encoded by other DNA sequences in this sample. This chain connects TRBV30 to TRBJ2-7; 10 bases agree with TRBD2. CDR1 GTSNPN and CDR2 SVGIG come from the germline V gene (reference sequence). The CDR3 is 15 amino acids. V shed 0 bases and J 1 base; nucleotides not matched to a gene: 3. CDR3 sequence reads: CAWSVGLAASYEQYF. DNA for the CDR3: TGTGCCTGGAGTGTCGGACTAGCGGCTTCCTACGAGCAGTACTTC.